Described below is a single T cell receptor beta chain sequence and its context. This clonotype was observed many times. Its antigen specificity is not known. No much larger clone is present one base from it, and per-base qualities are unavailable. The TCR beta CDR3 regions were amplified from the RNA transcripts. For the first round of RT-PCR on the TCR CDR3, the HTBI primer set was used together with the Qiagen OneStep RT-PCR kit. Libraries were constructed in a second round of multiplex PCR, after which size selection and purification were carried out. Paired-end sequencing of the libraries was performed with 100 bp reads on an Illumina HiSeq2000. As for how the authors treated the data: SOAPnuke was used to process the raw data, removing reads that contained adapters or uncalled bases, had a mean Phred below 15, or lacked an exact match to the constant primer or identifier. High-quality paired reads were merged using COPE v1.2.5, and each unique nucleotide sequence was defined as a clonotype. MiTCR v1.1 was used to align clonotypes to the IMGT TRBV, TRBD and TRBJ reference segments. The analysis included only V-J combinations with a frequency above 0.0001, which together covered 99.2% of the repertoires. A TCS score was defined as the ratio of F50 (clonal expansion) to E x V (chaos), with BLOSUM62-based TCRdist applied between CDR3 peptides within each V-J. Welch's t-statistics and random forest reduced just over 500 V-J features to about 13, which were used in a naive Bayes classifier (R e1071). The raw public reads went through TCRdb reprocessing: fastp at Q25, MiXCR clone calling, in-frame beta chains kept. When rows share a CDR3 protein, they turn into one entry using the most common DNA and genes. TCRdb, not the original authors, processed these V and J calls. Within this sample are fewer than 250,000 distinct CDR3 sequences, with approximately 17% of them counted one time only. The leading ten clones occupy around 50% of the sample.

This sample is drawn from a study of T cells in Graves' hyperthyroidism and ophthalmopathy (dated by TCRdb to between 2018 and 2021). Regarding the complete study: Peripheral blood was collected at initial diagnosis, before any treatment. Prospective prediction of ophthalmopathy was tested in an independent validation cohort consisting of about 19 hyperthyroidism patients and more than 15 patients who later progressed to ophthalmopathy. The 75 to 100 discovery patients were divided at random into training and test sets in a 7:3 ratio. TCR V-J signatures able to tell the groups apart were searched for in a discovery cohort of more than 90 patients, of whom roughly 42 had Graves' ophthalmopathy and under 65 had stable Graves' hyperthyroidism. Thyroid tissue and blood T-cell repertoires from several Graves' hyperthyroidism patients were also compared in the study. Following sampling, methimazole starting at 30 mg daily was given to hyperthyroidism patients, and high-dose intravenous methylprednisolone was given to ophthalmopathy patients. TCR Vbeta CDR3 sequencing of approximately 140 peripheral blood samples (43 ophthalmopathy, about 74 hyperthyroidism and approximately 17 progressor patients) is reported in the paper.

Results the study describes overall, beyond this receptor: Most expanded thyroid clonotypes (frequency above 0.001) were also found in blood, which suggests that blood repertoires may mirror thyroid immune responses. In validation, the model predicted progression to ophthalmopathy with roughly 70% sensitivity and roughly 72% specificity, a median of about 6 months before onset. Sample size was not statistically predetermined, and investigators were not blinded to group allocation. In cross-validation, a model built on a 13 V-J signature told ophthalmopathy apart from stable hyperthyroidism with less than 90% sensitivity and approximately 81% specificity, and in testing the same model reached 80%/75%.

Taken from cysteine to phenylalanine, the CDR3 has 14 residues. Just CDR3 DNA is preserved here, 42 bases in frame from base 1. CDR1 and CDR2 (MDHEN, SYDVKM) derive from the germline V gene. V is shortened by 6 bases, J by 8 bases, and the region joining them spans 19 bases. Stable Graves' hyperthyroidism was defined as no progression to ophthalmopathy during 18 months of follow-up. Hyperthyroidism patients were aged 18 to 65 years and newly diagnosed, with disease duration of less than 2 months. Any patient with an uncontrolled infection, another autoimmune disease, pregnancy or lactation was excluded. Diagnoses were based on clinical symptoms, serum thyroxine and TRAb, thyroid ultrasound and orbital computed tomography. Ficoll-Paque density gradient centrifugation was used to isolate PBMCs from 9.5 to 10 ml of fresh peripheral blood. Trizol reagent was used to extract total RNA, and RNA quality was then checked on an Agilent 2100 Bioanalyzer.

The clonotype comes from a man aged 50-60 years with Graves' hyperthyroidism. This sequence uses TRBV28 and TRBJ1-2; TRBD1 is perhaps the D gene, given 5 matching bases. The sequenced material came from blood. CDR3 region: CASSTPGRAGGYTF. The DNA sequence is TGTGCCAGCAGCACCCCGGGACGGGCAGGAGGCTACACCTTC.